This T cell receptor (beta chain) was recorded in a study of response to subunit inactivated influenza vaccine. Using its own MiXCR run on the RT-PCR reads, TCRdb lists one record per CDR3 protein. The sample holds hundreds of thousands of distinct CDR3 sequences; about 15% are singletons and the top ten take 5.5% to 8%. Notes on this clonotype: The antigen is not known.

CDR3 length: 17 amino acids. The V gene's germline CDR1 is LGHNA and CDR2 YNFKEQ. After removal of 2 bases from V and 6 bases from J, the junction contained 7 bases not matched to a gene. Points from the study as a whole: Authors proposed each seasonal influenza vaccination draws in few new T cells.

This sequence was found in a man over 45 who received an inactivated influenza vaccine. The starting material was PBMCs from blood, obtained 14 to 15 days before vaccination. V is TRBV4-2 and J is TRBJ2-2, with TRBD1 matching over 12 bases. The CDR3 loop is CASSQLGQGAISGELFF. In DNA form, the CDR3 reads TGTGCCAGCAGCCAACTGGGACAGGGGGCCATTTCCGGGGAGCTGTTTTTT.